These 9 T cell receptor beta chains came from one sample sequenced in a study of T cell responses to AZD1222 COVID-19 vaccine. Measured with immunoSEQ multiplex PCR; TCRdb has only the in-frame clones, and not every one. The profile covers tens of thousands of clones, with around nine tenths appearing a single time and roughly 15% taken by the ten largest. The specimen comprised peripheral blood, sampled on day 0 of AZD1222 vaccination. The source of these receptors is an adult in good health.

The rearrangement uses TRBV19 and TRBJ1-2, with D unclear. Germline V gene sequence: CDR1 LNHDA, CDR2 SQIVND (reference sequence). The CDR3 consists of 13 residues. The V end was cut by 6 bases, the J end by 4 bases, with 12 bases between. CDR3 bases: TGTGCCAGTAGCCCGGGAGGGCTCTATGGCTACACCTTC. Protein product: CASSPGGLYGYTF.

J is TRBJ1-1 and V is TRBV10-3; TRBD1 matches 8 bases. Trimming removed 11 bases from V and 4 bases from J; junction bases left unmatched: 9. The CDR3 runs to 13 residues. Germline values: CDR1 ENHRY, CDR2 SYGVKD. The CDR3 loop is CAVQGVESTEAFF. The CDR3 nucleotides read TGTGCCGTACAGGGGGTAGAAAGCACTGAAGCTTTCTTT.

This chain links TRBV7-3 with TRBJ1-1; no reliable D call. Germline V gene sequence: CDR1 SGHTA, CDR2 FQGTGA. Trimming took 5 bases from V and 2 from J, leaving 9 bases between them. CDR3 length: 13 amino acids. The CDR3 reads CASSIRRNTEAFF. The DNA for the CDR3 is TGTGCCAGCAGCATCCGACGAAACACTGAAGCTTTCTTT.

The chain carries TRBV6-6 and TRBJ2-7; D unresolved. Germline V gives CDR1 MNHNY, CDR2 SVGAGI (reference sequence). V dropped 5 bases and J dropped 3 bases, with 8 bases sitting between them. The CDR3 has 12 amino acids. The CDR3: CASSGSLYEQYF. CDR3 DNA: TGTGCCAGCAGTGGTAGCCTCTACGAGCAGTACTTC.

V is TRBV11-2 and J is TRBJ2-7, with TRBD1 matching over 7 bases. The length of the CDR3 is 15 residues. Germline V CDR1 and CDR2: SGHAT, FQNNGV. The ends lost 5 bases at V and 6 bases at J; junction bases unmatched: 13. As DNA, the CDR3 is TGTGCCAGCAGCACTCGGACAGGCGGAGTCGGCGAGCAGTACTTC. Its protein is CASSTRTGGVGEQYF.

This chain connects TRBV7-2 to TRBJ2-5; 7 bases line up with TRBD1. Germline CDR1 and CDR2: SGHTA and FQGNSA. V shed 5 bases, J shed 4 bases, and the junction held 10 bases outside the gene matches. The CDR3 runs to 15 residues. The DNA of the CDR3 is TGTGCCAGCAGCGGGCAACAGGGGAGCGGAGAGACCCAGTACTTC. The encoded protein is CASSGQQGSGETQYF.

This clone was counted between two and nine times. The V gene is TRBV19, the J gene TRBJ1-1, with 8 bases lining up with TRBD1. V lost 4 bases and J lost 4; bases outside the gene matches: 14. Germline loops: CDR1 LNHDA, CDR2 SQIVND (reference sequence). The CDR3 spans 17 residues. The CDR3, as DNA: TGTGCCAGTAGTAGGGCAGGGGGCATCCCGGGAGGCACTGAAGCTTTCTTT. Translated: CASSRAGGIPGGTEAFF.

This chain joins TRBV2 and TRBJ2-1, with D maybe TRBD1 (6 bases). The CDR3 totals 14 residues. Germline-derived CDR1 and CDR2 are SNHLY and FYNNEI. V shed 5 bases and J shed 8 bases, with 16 bases lying between them. The CDR3 bases are TGTGCCAGCAGTCAGAGTACAGGGTTGCATGAGCAGTTCTTC. It encodes CASSQSTGLHEQFF.

The rearrangement links TRBV9 to TRBJ1-5; D gene unclear. The V gene's germline CDR1 is SGDLS and CDR2 YYNGEE. V was clipped by 4 bases and J by 1 base, with 9 bases between them. The CDR3 sequence is 14 residues long. The DNA of the CDR3 is TGTGCCAGCAGCCTCGGGGAGAGCAATCAGCCCCAGCATTTT. Translating it yields CASSLGESNQPQHF.